What follows are 30 T cell receptor beta chains derived from one specimen sequenced in a study of identical twins. From the 5' RACE reads, TCRdb called clonotypes with MiXCR, one entry per CDR3 protein. The table includes 570,000 or so distinct CDR3 sequences, 9% to 10% detected once. This sample also appeared in a second study, on yellow fever vaccine responses in identical twins.

Sequencing was done on a sample of PBMCs. All receptors derive from a woman between 18 and 30 years old in good health.

A few counts support this clonotype. The chain joins TRBV11-2 to TRBJ2-5; D gene uncertain. This CDR3 is 15 amino acids long. Germline V gene sequence: CDR1 SGHAT, CDR2 FQNNGV. Between the trimmed V and J ends, which lost 0 bases and 5 bases, there was a span of 13 bases. The CDR3 nucleotides are TGTGCCAGCAGCTTAGAAATGGGTTTTCGCGAGACCCAGTACTTC. Translating it yields CASSLEMGFRETQYF.

The table lists this clonotype with a few counts. The chain uses TRBV9 and TRBJ1-5, with D unresolved. CDR3 length equals 15 residues. The ends were cut back, 4 bases at V and 2 bases at J, with 13 bases in the middle. CDR1 SGDLS and CDR2 YYNGEE come from the germline V gene. This CDR3 reads CASSPKESGNQPQHF. The CDR3 DNA reads TGTGCCAGCAGCCCTAAAGAGTCGGGCAATCAGCCCCAGCATTTT.

This clonotype was seen more than once but under ten times. V and J are TRBV20-1 and TRBJ2-6; D is uncertain. Trimming shortened V by 2 bases and J by 12 bases, and 8 bases separated the two germline ends. The CDR3 totals 11 residues. CDR1 and CDR2 (germline): DFQATT, SNEGSKA (reference sequence). The DNA of the CDR3 is TGCAGTGCTAGATCACCAGGCGTCCTGACTTTC. Residues: CSARSPGVLTF.

This clonotype was detected only a few times. The chain has TRBV4-3 and TRBJ1-2; D remains ambiguous. The CDR3 totals 18 residues. The V gene lost 2 bases and the J gene lost 2 bases, with 21 bases spanning the gap. Per the germline V gene, CDR1 is LGHNA and CDR2 is YSLEER. DNA of the CDR3: TGCGCCAGCAGCCAACTCATAAAATCCAGGAATTACAACTATGGCTACACCTTC. It translates to CASSQLIKSRNYNYGYTF.

The gene calls are TRBV6-5 and TRBJ2-1; D not certain. V shed 7 bases and J shed 8 bases, with 9 bases lying between them. Per germline, CDR1 MNHEY and CDR2 SVGAGI. The CDR3 spans 11 residues. CDR3: CASKKTDEQFF. CDR3 sequence (DNA): TGTGCCAGCAAAAAAACCGATGAGCAGTTCTTC.

V gene TRBV5-5 combines with J gene TRBJ1-2; TRBD1 matches 7 bases. Looked up from germline, CDR1 is SGHKS and CDR2 is YYEKEE (reference sequence). The junction had 9 bases not matched to a gene; V was cut back by 5 bases and J by 8 bases. CDR3 length: 13 residues. The CDR3 nucleotides read TGTGCCAGCAGTCGGGACAGTCCCTTGGGCTACACCTTC. It specifies CASSRDSPLGYTF.

In this sample, this clonotype turned up a few times. The genes are TRBV4-3 and TRBJ2-3; D uncertain. Germline CDR1 and CDR2: LGHNA and YSLEER. Trimming left V 1 base short and J 0 bases short, with 8 bases between. The CDR3 has 15 residues. The DNA for the CDR3 is TGCGCCAGCAGCCAAGGTCAATCTAGCACAGATACGCAGTATTTT. This sequence encodes CASSQGQSSTDTQYF.

This clonotype was seen ten or more times. The chain links TRBV6-1 to TRBJ2-2, with D perhaps matching TRBD2 (6 bases). The V end lost 5 bases, the J end lost 0 bases, and 10 bases lay between the germline ends. Germline CDR1 MNHNS, CDR2 SASEGT. The CDR3 spans 15 residues. The CDR3 sequence is CASSLGLANTGELFF. CDR3 in DNA: TGTGCCAGCAGTCTGGGACTTGCGAACACCGGGGAGCTGTTTTTT.

The rearrangement links TRBV28 to TRBJ2-3; tentative D call: TRBD2 (6 bases). Germline lookup yields CDR1 MDHEN and CDR2 SYDVKM. CDR3 length: 14 amino acids. V lost 9 bases and J lost 2, with 15 bases in between. The CDR3: CASTWVADTDTQYF. The CDR3, as DNA: TGTGCCAGTACTTGGGTAGCGGACACAGATACGCAGTATTTT.

This clonotype was seen many times. The chain links TRBV6-5 to TRBJ2-2; the D gene is possibly TRBD1 (5 bases). V lost 2 bases and J 1 base, leaving 8 bases between the germline ends. The CDR3 covers 15 residues. In germline, CDR1 is MNHEY, CDR2 SVGAGI. The CDR3 coding sequence is TGTGCCAGCAGTTACGGGCAGGGGAACACCGGGGAGCTGTTTTTT. It codes for CASSYGQGNTGELFF.

The rearrangement uses TRBV29-1 and TRBJ2-1; TRBD2 aligns across 12 bases. Looked up from germline, CDR1 is SQVTM and CDR2 is ANQGSEA. CDR3 size: 16 residues. The trim removed 7 bases at V and 3 bases at J, leaving 10 bases unmatched. CDR3 sequence: CSARKQTSGSYNEQFF. In DNA, the CDR3 is TGCAGCGCAAGAAAGCAGACTAGCGGGAGCTACAATGAGCAGTTCTTC.

The V call is TRBV4-1, the J call TRBJ2-3, with a possible D match to TRBD2 (5 bases). V lost 3 bases to trimming and J lost 11 bases, with 27 bases between them. This CDR3 has 17 amino acids. Germline V lookup: CDR1 MGHRA, CDR2 YSYEKL. The CDR3 DNA reads TGCGCCAGCAGCCAGAAAACTAGTTTTTCGAGTCCTCATGGGCAGTATTTT. Translation: CASSQKTSFSSPHGQYF.

The chain combines TRBV7-3 with TRBJ2-5; D is unresolved. The V end lost 0 bases, the J end lost 4 bases, and 12 bases lay between the germline ends. CDR1 SGHTA and CDR2 FQGTGA come from the germline V gene. This CDR3 region has 15 residues. The CDR3 DNA follows: TGTGCCAGCAGCTTAACCCCCCAGTCGGGAGAGACCCAGTACTTC. Its translation is CASSLTPQSGETQYF.

This clonotype was detected a few times. The gene calls are TRBV29-1 and TRBJ2-2; D is undetermined. CDR3 size: 14 residues. The germline gives CDR1 SQVTM, CDR2 ANQGSEA. Trimming cost V 7 bases and J 1 base, with 13 bases left between them. CDR3 coding DNA: TGCAGCGCCCCAGGACCATGGAACACCGGGGAGCTGTTTTTT. It encodes CSAPGPWNTGELFF.

V is TRBV3-1 and J is TRBJ1-1, with D unresolved. The length of the CDR3 is 14 residues. With 1 base removed from V and 4 bases from J, the gap between germline ends came to 10 bases. Germline assignment: CDR1 LGHDT and CDR2 YNNKEL (reference sequence). CDR3 loop: CASSQASYGTEAFF. The CDR3 DNA reads TGTGCCAGCAGCCAAGCGTCATACGGCACTGAAGCTTTCTTT.

This clonotype has ten or more counts. The chain uses TRBV5-1 and TRBJ2-1; D is perhaps TRBD2 (6 bases). The CDR3 has 16 residues. Germline assignment: CDR1 SGHRS and CDR2 YFSETQ. The V gene lost 1 base and the J gene lost 8 bases, with 19 bases spanning the gap. In nucleotides, the CDR3 is TGCGCCAGCAGCTTGAAGGCTAGCGCGGGTGGAGATGAGCAGTTCTTC. Translating it yields CASSLKASAGGDEQFF.

This clonotype was seen repeatedly, ten times or more. The chain couples TRBV24-1 to TRBJ2-1; 7 bases match TRBD2. The CDR3 runs 14 residues. Germline V gene lookup returns CDR1 KGHDR and CDR2 SFDVKD. V was clipped by 5 bases and J by 3 bases; unmatched bases: 3. DNA of the CDR3: TGTGCCACCAGTGCGGCGGGAGTCTACAATGAGCAGTTCTTC. It specifies CATSAAGVYNEQFF.

This clonotype was seen many times. The V gene is TRBV29-1, the J gene TRBJ2-1; D gene uncertain. Trimming took off 3 bases at V and 2 bases at J, with 8 bases between the two ends. Germline CDR1 SQVTM, CDR2 ANQGSEA. The CDR3 is 13 residues long. The CDR3 nucleotides read TGCAGCGTTGATTCTGGAGCCTACAATGAGCAGTTCTTC. Amino acid sequence: CSVDSGAYNEQFF.

The chain employs TRBV3-1 and TRBJ2-5; maybe TRBD2 (6 bases). The CDR3 length is 18 residues. Germline lookup yields CDR1 LGHDT and CDR2 YNNKEL (reference sequence). CDR3 protein: CTCCFWEQDYTQKETQYF. The CDR3, as DNA: TGTACCTGCTGTTTTTGGGAACAGGACTATACTCAGAAAGAGACCCAGTACTTC.

The rearrangement links TRBV29-1 to TRBJ2-5; D remains ambiguous. V was shortened by 4 bases and J by 0 bases, with 6 bases between the two germline ends. The CDR3 has 12 residues. CDR1 is SQVTM, CDR2 ANQGSEA, per germline. DNA of the CDR3: TGCAGCGTTGTCAGCGACCAAGAGACCCAGTACTTC. Its protein is CSVVSDQETQYF.

This clonotype was detected only a few times. This chain's CDR3 is CASSQGTAPRGESYNEQFF. The DNA for the CDR3 is TGTGCCAGCAGCCAAGGGACAGCGCCGCGGGGGGAGTCCTACAATGAGCAGTTCTTC. This chain connects TRBV4-2 to TRBJ2-1, with 8 bases that match TRBD2. The V gene end was trimmed by 1 base and the J gene end by 1 base; junction bases not matched to a gene: 12. Germline V lookup: CDR1 LGHNA, CDR2 YNFKEQ. The CDR3 has 19 residues.

The chain is built from TRBV29-1 and TRBJ2-4, with a possible D match to TRBD1 (5 bases). Trimming removed 5 bases from V and 6 bases from J, with 8 bases in between. This CDR3 contains 11 residues. Per the germline V gene, CDR1 is SQVTM and CDR2 is ANQGSEA. The CDR3 nucleotides are TGCAGCGTTTCTCAGGGAAACATTCAGTACTTC. Its translation: CSVSQGNIQYF.

This clonotype was counted a few times. The chain employs TRBV5-1 and TRBJ2-7, with D possibly TRBD1 on 6 matching bases. Germline V gene lookup returns CDR1 SGHRS and CDR2 YFSETQ. The CDR3 sequence is 12 residues long. V shed 3 bases and J shed 7 bases, with 11 bases lying between them. CDR3 amino acids: CASSWDIGEQYF. In DNA, the CDR3 is TGCGCCAGCAGCTGGGACATCGGGGAGCAGTACTTC.

This clonotype has a handful of counts. The V gene is TRBV25-1, the J gene TRBJ1-2; possible D gene TRBD1, 5 bases. CDR1 and CDR2 from the germline V gene are MGHDK and SYGVNS. The V end lost 3 bases, the J end lost 7 bases, and 12 bases lay between the germline ends. The CDR3 loop spans 13 amino acids. CDR3 residues: CASSDRGTVGYTF. The CDR3 coding sequence is TGTGCCAGCAGTGATAGGGGTACCGTTGGCTACACCTTC.

In this sample, this clonotype turned up a few times. The chain joins TRBV3-1 to TRBJ2-7; TRBD2 might be the D (6 bases). The CDR3 runs to 15 residues. Germline values: CDR1 LGHDT, CDR2 YNNKEL (reference sequence). The V end was cut by 4 bases, the J end by 3 bases, with 16 bases between. CDR3 amino acids: CASSPMAGSIYEQYF. The CDR3 nucleotides are TGTGCCAGCAGCCCCATGGCCGGGAGTATCTACGAGCAGTACTTC.

This clonotype appeared a few times. This chain connects TRBV3-1 to TRBJ2-6; D ambiguous. CDR1 is LGHDT, CDR2 YNNKEL, per germline (reference sequence). CDR3 length: 19 amino acids. V lost 0 bases to trimming and J lost 1 base, with 16 bases between them. The CDR3 bases are TGTGCCAGCAGCCAAGACTCGCCAGGTGCCCCGTCTGGGGCCAACGTCCTGACTTTC. It codes for CASSQDSPGAPSGANVLTF. The variable domain in full, completed from reference TRBV3-1 and TRBJ2-6, reads DTAVSQTPKYLVTQMGNDKSIKCEQNLGHDTMYWYKQDSKKFLKIMFSYNNKELIINETVPNRFSPKSPDKAHLNLHINSLELGDSAVYFCASSQDSPGAPSGANVLTFGAGSRLTVL.

This clonotype has a handful of counts. This rearrangement joins TRBV20-1 to TRBJ2-1, with TRBD2 matching 7 bases. The V gene end was trimmed by 0 bases and the J gene end by 1 base; junction bases not matched to a gene: 3. CDR3 length equals 15 residues. Germline-derived CDR1 and CDR2 are DFQATT and SNEGSKA (reference sequence). CDR3 DNA sequence: TGCAGTGCTAGAGATTTTAGCGGGTCCTACAATGAGCAGTTCTTC. Residues: CSARDFSGSYNEQFF.

This clonotype was picked up a small number of times. V usage is TRBV5-6 and J usage is TRBJ2-7, with D perhaps TRBD2 (5 bases). CDR1 SGHDT and CDR2 YYEEEE come from the germline V gene. V was cut by 4 bases and J by 7 bases, with 15 bases left in between. CDR3 length: 13 amino acids. CDR3: CASSEGLPGEQYF. Here the CDR3 DNA reads TGTGCCAGCAGCGAAGGCCTCCCGGGAGAGCAGTACTTC.

J is TRBJ2-7 and V is TRBV7-9, with D unresolved. V shed 0 bases and J shed 0 bases, with 12 bases lying between them. Germline V CDR1 and CDR2: SEHNR, FQNEAQ (reference sequence). This CDR3 region has 16 residues. Here the CDR3 reads CASSLATLTSSYEQYF. DNA of the CDR3: TGTGCCAGCAGCTTAGCGACACTGACAAGCTCCTACGAGCAGTACTTC.

The genes are TRBV2 and TRBJ2-5, with D uncertain. Germline V lookup: CDR1 SNHLY, CDR2 FYNNEI. The CDR3 has 13 amino acids. Deletions cut 11 bases from V and 1 base from J, with 14 bases between. The CDR3 region is CAGTRRIQETQYF. The CDR3, as DNA: TGTGCCGGAACCCGAAGAATCCAAGAGACCCAGTACTTC.